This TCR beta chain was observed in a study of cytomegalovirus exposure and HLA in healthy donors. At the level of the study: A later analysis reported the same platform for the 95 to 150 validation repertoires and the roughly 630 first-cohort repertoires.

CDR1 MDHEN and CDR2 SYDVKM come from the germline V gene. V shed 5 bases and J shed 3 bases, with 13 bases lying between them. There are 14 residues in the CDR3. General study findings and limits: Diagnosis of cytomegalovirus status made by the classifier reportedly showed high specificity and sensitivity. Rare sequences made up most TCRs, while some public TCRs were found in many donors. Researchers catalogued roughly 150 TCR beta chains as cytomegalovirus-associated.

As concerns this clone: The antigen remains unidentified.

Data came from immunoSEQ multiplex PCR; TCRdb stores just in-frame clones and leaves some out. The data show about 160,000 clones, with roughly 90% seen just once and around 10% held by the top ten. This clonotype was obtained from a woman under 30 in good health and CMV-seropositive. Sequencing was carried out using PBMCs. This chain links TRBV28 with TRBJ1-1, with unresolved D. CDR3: CASSVNSGHTEAFF. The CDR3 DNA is TGTGCCAGCAGTGTGAATTCGGGTCACACTGAAGCTTTCTTT.